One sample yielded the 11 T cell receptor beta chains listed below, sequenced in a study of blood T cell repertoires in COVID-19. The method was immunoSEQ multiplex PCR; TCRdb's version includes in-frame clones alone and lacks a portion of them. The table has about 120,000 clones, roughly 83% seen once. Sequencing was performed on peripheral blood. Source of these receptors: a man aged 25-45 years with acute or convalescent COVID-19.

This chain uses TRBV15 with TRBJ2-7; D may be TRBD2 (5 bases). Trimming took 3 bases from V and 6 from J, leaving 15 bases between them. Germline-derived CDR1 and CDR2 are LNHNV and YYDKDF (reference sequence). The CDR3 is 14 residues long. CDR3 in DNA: TGTGCCACCAGCAGGAGCGGCCACCTGGGCGAGCAGTACGTC. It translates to CATSRSGHLGEQYV.

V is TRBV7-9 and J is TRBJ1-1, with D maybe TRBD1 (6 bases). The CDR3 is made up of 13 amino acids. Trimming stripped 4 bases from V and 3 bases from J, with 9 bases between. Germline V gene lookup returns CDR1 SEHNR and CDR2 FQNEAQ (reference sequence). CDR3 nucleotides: TGTGCCAGCAGCTACAGGGTTCACACTGAAGCTTTCTTT. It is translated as CASSYRVHTEAFF.

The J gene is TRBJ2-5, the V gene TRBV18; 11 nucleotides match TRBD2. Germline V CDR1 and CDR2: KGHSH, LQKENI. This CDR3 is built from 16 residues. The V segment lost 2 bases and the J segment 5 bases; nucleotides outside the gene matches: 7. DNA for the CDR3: TGTGCCAGCTCACCAAGATCACTAGCGGGAGAGGAGACCCAGTACTTC. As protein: CASSPRSLAGEETQYF.

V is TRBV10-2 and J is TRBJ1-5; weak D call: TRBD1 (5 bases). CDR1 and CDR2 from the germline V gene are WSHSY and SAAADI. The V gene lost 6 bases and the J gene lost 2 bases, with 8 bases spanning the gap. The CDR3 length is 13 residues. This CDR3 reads CASRDIGNQPQHF. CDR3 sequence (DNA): TGCGCCAGCAGGGACATAGGCAATCAGCCCCAGCATTTT.

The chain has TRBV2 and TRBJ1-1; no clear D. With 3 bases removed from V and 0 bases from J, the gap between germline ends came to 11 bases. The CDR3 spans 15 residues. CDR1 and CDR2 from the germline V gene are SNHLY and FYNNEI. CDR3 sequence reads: CASSDQAGMNTEAFF. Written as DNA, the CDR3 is TGTGCCAGCAGTGATCAGGCAGGAATGAACACTGAAGCTTTCTTT.

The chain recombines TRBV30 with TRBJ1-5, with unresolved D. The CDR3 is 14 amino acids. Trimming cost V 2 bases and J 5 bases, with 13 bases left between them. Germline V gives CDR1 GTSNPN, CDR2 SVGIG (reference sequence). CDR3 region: CAWSMGSPDQPQHF. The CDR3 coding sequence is TGTGCCTGGAGTATGGGCAGTCCAGATCAGCCCCAGCATTTT.

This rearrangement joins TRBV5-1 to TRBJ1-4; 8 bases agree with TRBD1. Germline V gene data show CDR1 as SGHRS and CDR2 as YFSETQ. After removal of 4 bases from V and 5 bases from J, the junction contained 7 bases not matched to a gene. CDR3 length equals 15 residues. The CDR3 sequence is CASSPSGQENEKLFF. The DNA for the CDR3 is TGCGCCAGCAGCCCTTCGGGACAGGAGAATGAAAAACTGTTTTTT. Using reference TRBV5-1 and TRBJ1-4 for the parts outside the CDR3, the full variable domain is KAGVTQTPRYLIKTRGQQVTLSCSPISGHRSVSWYQQTPGQGLQFLFEYFSETQRNKGNFPGRFSGRQFSNSRSEMNVSTLELGDSALYLCASSPSGQENEKLFFGSGTQLSVL.

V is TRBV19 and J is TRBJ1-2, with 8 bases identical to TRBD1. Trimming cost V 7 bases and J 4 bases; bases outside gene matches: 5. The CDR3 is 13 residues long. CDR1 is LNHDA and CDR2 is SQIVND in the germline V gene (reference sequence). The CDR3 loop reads CASTTGEGYGYTF. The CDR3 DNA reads TGTGCCAGTACGACAGGGGAGGGCTATGGCTACACCTTC.

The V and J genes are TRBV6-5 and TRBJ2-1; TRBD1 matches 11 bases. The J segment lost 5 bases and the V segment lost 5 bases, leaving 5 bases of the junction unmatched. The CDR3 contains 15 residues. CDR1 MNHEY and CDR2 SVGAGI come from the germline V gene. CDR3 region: CASSKDRGQDNEQFF. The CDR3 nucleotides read TGTGCCAGCAGTAAGGACAGGGGGCAGGACAATGAGCAGTTCTTC.

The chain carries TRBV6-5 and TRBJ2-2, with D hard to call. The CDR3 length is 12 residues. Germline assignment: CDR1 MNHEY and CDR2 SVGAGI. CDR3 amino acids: CATLGEAGELFF. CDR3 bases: TGTGCGACCTTAGGAGAGGCCGGGGAGCTGTTTTTT.

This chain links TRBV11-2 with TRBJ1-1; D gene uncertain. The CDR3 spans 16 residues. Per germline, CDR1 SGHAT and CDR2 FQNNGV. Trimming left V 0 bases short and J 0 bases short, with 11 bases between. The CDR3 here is CASSLDRWRVNTEAFF. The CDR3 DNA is TGTGCCAGCAGCTTAGATCGGTGGAGAGTGAACACTGAAGCTTTCTTT.